This passage covers 32 T cell receptor beta chains from one sample sequenced in a study of blood T cells in healthy people across ages. A second PCR, run for about 7 to 11 cycles, used a sample-barcoded 5' primer plus a J-beta primer mix. TCRdb redid the calling of the 5' RACE reads with MiXCR, one entry per CDR3 protein. The sample contains approximately 600,000 distinct CDR3 sequences, roughly 50% of which appear only once. The sample taken for sequencing was blood. The receptors derive from a man aged 55 to 70 in good health.

This clonotype was detected once. CDR3 loop: CASSAGTGGGGQFF. In nucleotides, the CDR3 is TGTGCCAGCAGTGCAGGGACAGGGGGCGGTGGGCAGTTCTTC. J is TRBJ2-1 and V is TRBV2; 12 bases fit TRBD1. The CDR3 contains 14 residues. Germline CDR1 is SNHLY and CDR2 is FYNNEI. The trim removed 4 bases at V and 12 bases at J, leaving 7 bases unmatched.

The V gene is TRBV24-1, the J gene TRBJ2-1; 14 bases align to TRBD2. J was trimmed by 0 bases and V by 3 bases; bases with no gene match: 6. The CDR3 loop spans 19 amino acids. Germline CDR1 and CDR2: KGHDR and SFDVKD. The CDR3 region is CATSDLGTSGGRSYNEQFF. In DNA form, the CDR3 reads TGTGCCACCAGTGATCTCGGGACTAGCGGGGGCCGCTCCTACAATGAGCAGTTCTTC.

This clonotype showed up just once. The CDR3 spells CSARDSDRQNTEAFF. CDR3 nucleotides: TGCAGTGCTAGAGACTCGGACAGGCAGAACACTGAAGCTTTCTTT. The chain couples TRBV20-1 to TRBJ1-1; TRBD1 matches 7 bases. The CDR3 is 15 amino acids. J gave up 1 base and V 0 bases, and 5 bases lay outside the gene matches. From germline, CDR1 is DFQATT and CDR2 SNEGSKA (reference sequence).

This chain joins TRBV3-1 and TRBJ2-5; D is perhaps TRBD2 (6 bases). Per germline, CDR1 LGHDT and CDR2 YNNKEL (reference sequence). The length of the CDR3 is 13 residues. V was pared by 8 bases and J by 5 bases, with 15 bases between. The CDR3 nucleotides read TGTGCCAGCGGCGGGGCCCTCGTGGAGACCCAGTACTTC. This translates into CASGGALVETQYF.

This clonotype has more than one count but fewer than ten. This rearrangement joins TRBV6-2 or TRBV6-3 to TRBJ2-7; TRBD1 or TRBD2 may be the D gene (6 bases each). Per germline, CDR1 MNHEY and CDR2 SVGEGT. The CDR3 is made up of 17 amino acids. V was pared by 6 bases and J by 0 bases, with 21 bases between. The CDR3, as DNA: TGTGCCAGCAGAACAGGGACCGGGGGCTTCCGCTCCTACGAGCAGTACTTC. Translation: CASRTGTGGFRSYEQYF.

Worth noting for this clonotype: The limits of the CDR3 on the DNA are not certain, so only TCRdb's listed CDR3 is given. The V call is TRBV4-1, the J call TRBJ1-5; the DNA was not compared with TRBD1, the D call given in the table. The CDR3 extends over 15 residues, inclusive of both ends. Germline V gene data show CDR1 as MGHRA and CDR2 as YSYEKL. The CDR3 sequence is CASSQVGQGNQPRHF.

The chain has TRBV7-8 and TRBJ1-1; D unresolved. The germline gives CDR1 SGHVS, CDR2 FQNEAQ. Trimming left V 1 base short and J 2 bases short, with 8 bases between. This CDR3 contains 14 residues. The CDR3 reads CASSLETLNTEAFF. The CDR3 DNA follows: TGTGCCAGCAGCTTAGAGACCCTTAACACTGAAGCTTTCTTT. Looking up the rest from reference TRBV7-8 and TRBJ1-1 gives the full variable domain: GAGVSQSPRYKVAKRGQDVALRCDPISGHVSLFWYQQALGQGPEFLTYFQNEAQLDKSGLPSDRFFAERPEGSVSTLKIQRTQQEDSAVYLCASSLETLNTEAFFGQGTRLTVV.

J is TRBJ2-3 and V is TRBV4-1, with D possibly called TRBD1 or TRBD2 (5 bases each). The CDR3 has 15 amino acids. The V gene's germline CDR1 is MGHRA and CDR2 YSYEKL. Trimming stripped 3 bases from V and 1 base from J, with 11 bases between. This chain's CDR3 is CASSQDGARTDTQYF. Here the CDR3 DNA reads TGCGCCAGCAGCCAGGACGGGGCCCGCACAGATACGCAGTATTTT.

This clonotype was seen a single time. This chain joins TRBV4-1 and TRBJ2-2; perhaps TRBD1 as D (6 bases). V was pared by 4 bases and J by 4 bases, with 10 bases between. Looked up from germline, CDR1 is MGHRA and CDR2 is YSYEKL. This CDR3 contains 14 residues. CDR3 bases: TGCGCCAGCAGCCTTTTGACAGGCACCGGGGAGCTGTTTTTT. This encodes CASSLLTGTGELFF.

The chain is built from TRBV29-1 and TRBJ2-3; D gene unclear. This CDR3 contains 16 residues. The ends were cut back, 8 bases at V and 1 base at J, with 22 bases in the middle. Germline CDR1 reads SQVTM; CDR2 reads ANQGSEA. DNA of the CDR3: TGCAGCCCCGGACCCTTGCTCCGGAGTCGCACAGATACGCAGTATTTT. Residues: CSPGPLLRSRTDTQYF.

As to this clonotype: One junction end disagrees with the germline gene, perhaps due to a read error. The chain uses TRBV11-2 and TRBJ2-7; D not resolved. This CDR3 is built from 14 residues. Germline CDR1 SGHAT, CDR2 FQNNGV. The CDR3 DNA is TGTGCCAGCAGGTCGGGTCCCTCCTCCTACGAGCAGTATTTC. This codes for CASRSGPSSYEQYF.

The chain joins TRBV7-2 to TRBJ2-3; 7 bases are shared with TRBD1. This CDR3 contains 15 residues. Per the germline V gene, CDR1 is SGHTA and CDR2 is FQGNSA. V shed 2 bases, J shed 5 bases, and the junction held 7 bases outside the gene matches. DNA for the CDR3: TGTGCCAGCAGCTTATTACAGGGGTCTCGAGATACGCAGTATTTT. Translating it yields CASSLLQGSRDTQYF.

The chain links TRBV3-1 to TRBJ2-5; TRBD2 matches at 10 bases. The CDR3 runs 17 residues. The J segment lost 2 bases and the V segment lost 0 bases, leaving 6 bases of the junction unmatched. Germline CDR1 and CDR2: LGHDT and YNNKEL (reference sequence). The CDR3 sequence: CASSQDLAGAFQETQYF. The CDR3 DNA follows: TGTGCCAGCAGCCAAGATCTAGCGGGGGCTTTTCAAGAGACCCAGTACTTC.

This chain joins TRBV27 and TRBJ1-4, with D maybe TRBD1 (5 bases). The CDR3 is made up of 16 amino acids. From germline, CDR1 is MNHEY and CDR2 SMNVEV (reference sequence). The V end lost 5 bases, the J end lost 8 bases, and 21 bases lay between the germline ends. DNA for the CDR3: TGTGCCAGCAGTCATGTCCGAGGGGAAGTCGTCGAAAAACTGTTTTTT. It specifies CASSHVRGEVVEKLFF.

The chain joins TRBV12-3 or TRBV12-4 to TRBJ2-5, with D maybe TRBD2 (6 bases). The CDR3 is made up of 14 amino acids. The V end lost 3 bases, the J end lost 11 bases, and 19 bases lay between the germline ends. The CDR3 nucleotides are TGTGCCAGCAGTTTTAGCCTAGCGCAGATTGAGCAGTACTTC. Translation gives CASSFSLAQIEQYF.

The V and J genes are TRBV2 and TRBJ2-5; no reliable D call. CDR3 length: 14 amino acids. Germline lookup yields CDR1 SNHLY and CDR2 FYNNEI. The germline V and J ends were trimmed by 0 bases and 3 bases, with 8 bases remaining between them. The CDR3 DNA sequence: TGTGCCAGCAGTGAAGCCCGGGCGGAAGAGACCCAGTACTTC. Encoded protein: CASSEARAEETQYF.

The V call is TRBV10-2, the J call TRBJ2-5; tentatively, D is TRBD1 or TRBD2 (5 bases each). The germline gives CDR1 WSHSY, CDR2 SAAADI. V lost 2 bases to trimming and J lost 2 bases, with 9 bases between them. The CDR3 consists of 14 residues. The CDR3 DNA reads TGCGCCAGCAGTGAGCCGGGGCAGCAAGAGACCCAGTACTTC. The encoded protein is CASSEPGQQETQYF.

This clonotype showed up just a few times. This rearrangement joins TRBV20-1 to TRBJ2-6; maybe TRBD2 (6 bases). The germline V and J ends were trimmed by 5 bases and 1 base, with 12 bases remaining between them. The CDR3 runs to 15 residues. Looked up from germline, CDR1 is DFQATT and CDR2 is SNEGSKA (reference sequence). The CDR3 DNA is TGCAGTGCTCCCCTCGGAGGGTCTGGGGCCAACGTCCTGACTTTC. Translation gives CSAPLGGSGANVLTF.

This chain links TRBV4-1 with TRBJ2-7, with 7 bases lining up with TRBD2. The CDR3 covers 13 residues. Germline V gene data show CDR1 as MGHRA and CDR2 as YSYEKL. With 2 bases clipped from V and 7 bases from J, the junction kept 5 bases outside the gene matches. In DNA, the CDR3 is TGCGCCAGCAGCCAACCGGGGGGAGGGGAGCAGTACTTC. Its protein product is CASSQPGGGEQYF.

V usage is TRBV20-1 and J usage is TRBJ1-5; a weak D match, TRBD1 (5 bases). CDR1 is DFQATT and CDR2 is SNEGSKA in the germline V gene (reference sequence). The CDR3 has 14 residues. The V and J ends lost 3 bases and 1 base respectively, with 10 bases between them. The chain's CDR3 is CSASPRASNQPQHF. The CDR3, as DNA: TGCAGTGCTAGTCCCAGGGCCAGCAATCAGCCCCAGCATTTT.

The chain combines TRBV6-1 with TRBJ1-1, with 8 positions matching TRBD1. The germline CDR1 and CDR2 sequences are MNHNS and SASEGT. The length of the CDR3 is 11 residues. V shed 6 bases and J 7 bases; nucleotides not matched to a gene: 1. The CDR3 DNA reads TGTGCCAGCAGACAGGGGGATGAAGCTTTCTTT. Protein product: CASRQGDEAFF.

This chain joins TRBV20-1 and TRBJ2-7; perhaps TRBD2 as D (5 bases). Trimming removed 3 bases at V and 3 bases at J, with 9 bases between. The V gene's germline CDR1 is DFQATT and CDR2 SNEGSKA (reference sequence). The CDR3 spans 12 residues. CDR3 nucleotides: TGCAGTGCTAGGTATAGCGTCTACGAGCAGTACTTC. It translates to CSARYSVYEQYF.

This clonotype came up a few times. The chain links TRBV10-3 to TRBJ2-3, with D possibly matching TRBD2 (5 bases). The CDR3 has 12 amino acids. Between the trimmed V and J ends, which lost 8 bases and 7 bases, there was a span of 13 bases. In germline, CDR1 is ENHRY, CDR2 SYGVKD. CDR3 nucleotide sequence: TGTGCCATCGGGGTTGAGCGGAATACGCAGTATTTT. Protein product: CAIGVERNTQYF.

This sequence joins TRBV5-1 and TRBJ1-2; D possibly corresponds to TRBD1 (5 bases). V lost 5 bases to trimming and J lost 6 bases, with 14 bases between them. This CDR3 has 13 residues. Per the germline V gene, CDR1 is SGHRS and CDR2 is YFSETQ. The CDR3 here is CASSPGQVDGYTF. The CDR3 region has the DNA TGCGCCAGCAGTCCAGGACAAGTGGATGGCTACACCTTC.

The CDR3 here is CSVDIAGNTEAFF. CDR3 in DNA: TGCAGCGTTGACATAGCAGGGAACACTGAAGCTTTCTTT. The rearrangement uses TRBV29-1 and TRBJ1-1; unclear D gene. In germline, CDR1 is SQVTM, CDR2 ANQGSEA. The V end lost 3 bases, the J end lost 1 base, and 9 bases lay between the germline ends. The CDR3 runs to 13 residues.

This clonotype was seen many times. The chain couples TRBV10-3 to TRBJ1-2; D might be TRBD1 (5 bases). The CDR3 loop spans 19 amino acids. Germline V gene lookup returns CDR1 ENHRY and CDR2 SYGVKD. V was trimmed by 4 bases and J by 4 bases, leaving 28 bases between them. The CDR3 region has the DNA TGTGCCATCAGTGTTAGTAGCGGGAACAGACTTCAAGGGGTCTATGGCTACACCTTC. Protein product: CAISVSSGNRLQGVYGYTF.

To note about this clonotype: One end of the junction fails to match germline, which may point to a read error. The genes are TRBV5-4 and TRBJ2-1, with D perhaps matching TRBD2 (6 bases). The CDR3 consists of 16 residues. Germline V gene data show CDR1 as SGHNT and CDR2 as YYREEE (reference sequence). In DNA, the CDR3 is TGTGCCAGCAGCTTGGCCGGTAGCGGCCCCTACAATAAGCAGTTCTTC. It specifies CASSLAGSGPYNKQFF.

In this sample, this clonotype turned up a few times. The chain recombines TRBV7-2 with TRBJ2-7, with a tentative D call TRBD2 (6 bases). From germline, CDR1 is SGHTA and CDR2 FQGNSA. The CDR3 extends over 16 amino acids. Trimming pared 1 base from V and 1 base from J, leaving 14 bases between. The CDR3 bases are TGTGCCAGCAGCTTAGGATGGGGGGTGCCGTCCTACGAGCAGTACTTC. Translated: CASSLGWGVPSYEQYF.

The V gene is TRBV2, the J gene TRBJ2-1, with 13 nucleotides matching TRBD2. Germline-derived CDR1 and CDR2 are SNHLY and FYNNEI. Unmatched junction bases numbered 5, after V lost 6 bases and J lost 0 bases. This CDR3 is built from 17 residues. CDR3 sequence reads: CASSSRTSGSSYNEQFF. The CDR3 coding sequence is TGTGCCAGCAGCTCGCGGACTAGCGGGAGCTCCTACAATGAGCAGTTCTTC. The variable domain in full, with the rest retrieved from reference TRBV2 and TRBJ2-1, is EPEVTQTPSHQVTQMGQEVILRCVPISNHLYFYWYRQILGQKVEFLVSFYNNEISEKSEIFDDQFSVERPDGSNFTLKIRSTKLEDSAMYFCASSSRTSGSSYNEQFFGPGTRLTVL.

The V and J genes are TRBV12-3 or TRBV12-4 and TRBJ2-1; 8 bases fit TRBD1. The V gene end was trimmed by 4 bases and the J gene end by 12 bases; junction bases not matched to a gene: 2. The CDR3 is 11 residues long. CDR3 nucleotides: TGTGCCAGCAGTTCCGGACAGGGGCAGTTCTTC. Residues: CASSSGQGQFF.

This clonotype was observed a few times. V and J are TRBV7-2 and TRBJ1-1; 7 bases line up with TRBD1. Germline trimming cut 4 bases from V and 0 bases from J; bases unmatched to any gene: 2. Germline V lookup: CDR1 SGHTA, CDR2 FQGNSA. The CDR3 is made up of 14 amino acids. CDR3 sequence: CASSSQGMNTEAFF. CDR3 in DNA: TGTGCCAGCAGCTCACAGGGGATGAACACTGAAGCTTTCTTT.

The chain recombines TRBV6-1 with TRBJ1-5, with D uncertain. Trimming pared 5 bases from V and 3 bases from J, leaving 20 bases between. Germline V CDR1 and CDR2: MNHNS, SASEGT. CDR3 size: 17 residues. CDR3 residues: CASSPMVANIINQPQHF. In DNA, the CDR3 is TGTGCCAGCAGTCCGATGGTCGCTAATATAATCAATCAGCCCCAGCATTTT.